This TCR beta chain was sequenced during a study of blood T cell repertoires in COVID-19. Germline trimming cut 5 bases from V and 4 bases from J; bases unmatched to any gene: 4. CDR3 length: 13 residues. Germline V gives CDR1 LNHDA, CDR2 SQIVND (reference sequence). Libraries were prepared by immunoSEQ multiplex PCR; TCRdb keeps only in-frame clonotypes and omits some of them. The sample contains 150,000 to 190,000 clones, roughly 80% of which appear only once. Sequencing input: PBMCs or T cells enriched from blood (not recorded which). The sequence was collected from a man aged 45-65 years who had recovered from COVID-19. V usage is TRBV19 and J usage is TRBJ2-7, with 8 positions matching TRBD2. CDR3 sequence (DNA): TGTGCCAGTAGTGACGGGGGGGGTTACGAGCAGTACTTC. Protein product: CASSDGGGYEQYF.